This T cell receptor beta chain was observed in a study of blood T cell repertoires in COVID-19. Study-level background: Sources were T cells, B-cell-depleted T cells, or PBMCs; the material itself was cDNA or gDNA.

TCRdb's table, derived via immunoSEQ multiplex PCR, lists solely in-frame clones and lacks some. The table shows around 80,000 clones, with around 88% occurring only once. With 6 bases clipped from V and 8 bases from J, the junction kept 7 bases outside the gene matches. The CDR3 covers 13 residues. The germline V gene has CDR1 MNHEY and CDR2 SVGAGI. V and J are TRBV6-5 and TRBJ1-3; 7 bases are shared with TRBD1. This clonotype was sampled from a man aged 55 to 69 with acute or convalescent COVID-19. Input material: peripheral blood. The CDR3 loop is CASRARTGHTIYF. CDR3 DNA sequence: TGTGCCAGCAGGGCCCGGACAGGACACACCATATATTTT.